The sequence of this T cell receptor beta chain was determined in a study of graft-versus-host responses after intestinal transplantation. Study at large: The whole recipient group had anti-thymocyte globulin induction followed by tacrolimus and steroids for three to four years.

Trimming removed 0 bases at V and 0 bases at J, with 7 bases between. Germline values: CDR1 MNHEY, CDR2 SVGAGI. CDR3 length: 15 residues. Only in-frame clones appear in the TCRdb table, and some are missing; sequencing was by immunoSEQ multiplex PCR. The table records about 13,000 clones, roughly four fifths of them present only once. This specimen was PBMCs, taken after intestinal transplantation. This chain uses TRBV6-5 with TRBJ2-3, with unresolved D. This sequence was found in a human patient who received an intestinal transplant, so some T cells may come from the graft donor. The CDR3 region has the DNA TGTGCCAGCAGTTACTCCTCCCTAAGCACAGATACGCAGTATTTT. This sequence encodes CASSYSSLSTDTQYF.